This T cell receptor (beta chain) is from a study of blood T cell repertoires in COVID-19 (dated by TCRdb to 2018 to 2020). Concerning the study at large: Collaborator samples came from the United States, Italy and Spain and covered acute and convalescent phases of COVID-19. The material from the prospective study consisted of cDNA or gDNA derived from T cells, B-cell-depleted T cells, or PBMCs. The dataset comprised deeply sampled blood TCRbeta repertoires from subjects exposed to, actively infected with, or recovered from COVID-19. The repertoires were released in a freely available public database intended as a resource for research on the immune response to SARS-CoV-2. The samples were drawn from two sources: the first 160 participants of the ongoing ImmuneRACE study, and approximately 1,300 subjects contributed by 6 global collaborators. Nearly every sample came with metadata listing a de-identified subject ID, COVID-19 status, age in years and sex. Where HLA class I and class II types were available, the types were taken from metadata supplied by the sample provider, not from assay-based typing.

TCRbeta CDR3 regions were amplified from genomic DNA using the immunoSEQ Assay, a bias-controlled multiplex PCR. The paper's data handling went like this. The number of nucleated cells in each sample was estimated from the amplification of reference gene primers within the assay. To quantify the absolute abundance of each unique TCRbeta CDR3 rearrangement, sequence reads were collapsed and filtered. Productive Simpson clonality was computed per sample as the square root of Simpson's diversity index over productive rearrangements. TCRdb carries this immuneACCESS record with in-frame sequences only. Its versions omit some clonotypes, under half of them owing to an unresolved V gene in the studies checked, with the rest unexplained. V, J and clone size are those of that table, while D and trimming were read from the DNA. Here the sample has about 220,000 clones; approximately 78% occur a single time. The leading ten clones occupy 8% to 10% of the sample.

Overall results and qualifications from the work: The quantity of clinical and demographic metadata differed by source and by participant and was supplied without curation.

In Seattle, one collaborating source enrolled patients while the infection was active and tracked those patients longitudinally over the course of disease. Collaborating institutions collected whole blood in K2EDTA tubes following their own protocols. For TCRbeta analysis, collaborator samples were shipped as frozen whole blood, as isolated PBMCs, or as DNA extracted from either sample type. Remarks on this clone: What antigen it recognizes has not been identified. No much larger clonotype is one base removed from it; base qualities were not supplied.

The germline V gene (reference sequence) supplies CDR1 MNHEY and CDR2 SMNVEV. Reading from cysteine to phenylalanine, the CDR3 counts 17 amino acids. Only the CDR3 DNA is retained, 51 bases long and in frame from the first base. Trimming at the junction amounts to 4 bases on V and 0 bases on J, and the germline ends lie 16 bases apart. Recombination linked TRBV27 to TRBJ1-5, and the D gene may be TRBD1, 6 bases matching. The sequenced material came from peripheral blood. This receptor was obtained from a woman of 80 years or more with COVID-19, enrolled during active disease. The encoded CDR3 is CASSSRLGAYSNQPQHF. In nucleotides, the sequence is TGTGCCAGCAGTTCACGACTGGGGGCATATAGCAATCAGCCCCAGCATTTT.